One and the same sample provided the 6 T cell receptor beta chains below, sequenced in a study of response to subunit inactivated influenza vaccine. From the RT-PCR reads, TCRdb called clonotypes with MiXCR, one entry per CDR3 protein. The table lists around 750,000 distinct CDR3 sequences, 21% of them singletons. Sequencing was performed on PBMCs from blood, taken around 5 days after vaccination. These receptor sequences come from a middle-aged man who received an inactivated influenza vaccine.

The gene calls are TRBV9 and TRBJ2-7, with 8 nucleotides matching TRBD1. The germline gives CDR1 SGDLS, CDR2 YYNGEE. The V gene end was trimmed by 0 bases and the J gene end by 3 bases; junction bases not matched to a gene: 2. CDR3 length equals 14 residues. The CDR3 sequence is CASSVDTGGYEQYF. The CDR3 nucleotides read TGTGCCAGCAGCGTAGATACAGGGGGCTACGAGCAGTACTTC.

This clonotype was detected ten times or more. The rearrangement links TRBV29-1 to TRBJ2-7; no clear D. V shed 0 bases and J shed 0 bases, with 3 bases lying between them. The CDR3 contains 12 residues. CDR1 is SQVTM, CDR2 ANQGSEA, per germline. CDR3 region: CSVEDYSYEQYF. CDR3 sequence (DNA): TGCAGCGTTGAAGATTACTCCTACGAGCAGTACTTC.

The chain employs TRBV5-1 and TRBJ2-2; tentative D call: TRBD2 (6 bases). Trimming took 0 bases from V and 4 from J, leaving 13 bases between them. Germline lookup yields CDR1 SGHRS and CDR2 YFSETQ. The CDR3 contains 16 residues. CDR3 sequence: CASSLALTSTTGELFF. Here the CDR3 DNA reads TGCGCCAGCAGCTTGGCTCTGACTAGTACCACCGGGGAGCTGTTTTTT.

This chain connects TRBV3-1 to TRBJ2-5; D call uncertain. Germline assignment: CDR1 LGHDT and CDR2 YNNKEL (reference sequence). V lost 8 bases and J 2 bases, leaving 6 bases between the germline ends. This CDR3 region has 11 residues. The CDR3 loop reads CASAEQETQYF. Here the CDR3 DNA reads TGTGCCAGCGCAGAACAAGAGACCCAGTACTTC.

The chain joins TRBV12-3 or TRBV12-4 to TRBJ2-2; D is unresolved. The CDR3 covers 13 residues. The V end was cut by 5 bases, the J end by 6 bases, with 10 bases between. This CDR3 reads CASSGPNAGELFF. The CDR3 nucleotides are TGTGCCAGCAGTGGGCCCAACGCCGGGGAGCTGTTTTTT.

The chain is built from TRBV5-6 and TRBJ2-7, with D possibly matching TRBD2 (6 bases). This CDR3 is 14 amino acids long. Germline CDR1 and CDR2: SGHDT and YYEEEE. Trimming left V 4 bases short and J 4 bases short, with 15 bases between. The CDR3 protein is CASSPGLGPYEQYF. The CDR3, as DNA: TGTGCCAGCAGCCCGGGACTGGGGCCTTACGAGCAGTACTTC.